This T cell receptor (beta chain) was found in a study of T cell responses to AZD1222 COVID-19 vaccine. Findings of the study overall: Nearly half of unique spike-specific TCRs reportedly avoided B.1.351 and B.1.1.7 mutated regions. Mostly white British, mostly female donors; authors suggested clonal diversity may be underestimated. No repertoire was sampled before or during the peak T cell response, only after it. AZD1222 recipients seropositive at baseline numbered only 5 to 7.

As concerns this clone: No antigen is known for it.

Profiled with immunoSEQ multiplex PCR; TCRdb holds only in-frame clones, not every one. The table records 90,000 to 130,000 clones, 80% to 85% of them present only once. The sequence was obtained from an adult in good health. The sample in question was peripheral blood, obtained on day 0 of AZD1222 vaccination.

The CDR3 loop is CASSLDKADEKLFF. CDR3 nucleotide sequence: TGCGCCAGCAGCTTGGACAAAGCGGACGAAAAACTGTTTTTT. J is TRBJ1-4 and V is TRBV5-1, with D hard to call. Germline V CDR1 and CDR2: SGHRS, YFSETQ. The ends were cut back, 0 bases at V and 8 bases at J, with 11 bases in the middle. The CDR3 spans 14 residues.